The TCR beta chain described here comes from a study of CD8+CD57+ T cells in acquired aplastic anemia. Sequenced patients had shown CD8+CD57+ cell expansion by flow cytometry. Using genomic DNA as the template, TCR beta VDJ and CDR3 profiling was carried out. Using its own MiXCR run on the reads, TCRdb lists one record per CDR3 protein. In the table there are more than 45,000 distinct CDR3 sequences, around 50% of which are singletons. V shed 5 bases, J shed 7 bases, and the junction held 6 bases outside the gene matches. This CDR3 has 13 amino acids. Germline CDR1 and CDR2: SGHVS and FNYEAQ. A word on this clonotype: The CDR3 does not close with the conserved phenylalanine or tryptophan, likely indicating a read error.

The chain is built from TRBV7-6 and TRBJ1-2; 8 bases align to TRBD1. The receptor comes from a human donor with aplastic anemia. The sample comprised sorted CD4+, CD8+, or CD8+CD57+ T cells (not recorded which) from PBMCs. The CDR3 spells CASSAPGGTGYTS. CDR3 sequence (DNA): TGTGCCAGCAGCGCCCCAGGGGGCACTGGCTACACCTCC.